A selection of T cell receptor beta chains follows, all from one sample in a study of T cell repertoires in cytomegalovirus infection. TCRdb passed the reads through MiXCR, listing each CDR3 protein once. The table has hundreds of thousands of distinct CDR3 sequences, around a third seen once. Their recognized antigens are unknown. The sample consisted of cultured PBMCs, taken from culture after CMV antigen stimulation. The receptors here all came from a human donor in good health (CMV status not recorded). Some clones in this sample may be carry-over from other donors' samples. Both conserved end residues are part of each CDR3. D genes are given only for firm matches. Size values are once, few and many counts, or a class for expanded clones, and some rows have none.

j_call: TRBJ2-5
d_call: -
cdr3_length: 13
v_call: TRBV6-6
clone_size: -
cdr3_nt: TGTGCCAGCAGACGGACAGCCCAAGAGACCCAGTACTTC
cdr3_aa: CASRRTAQETQYF

j_call: TRBJ2-7
d_call: -
cdr3_length: 13
v_call: TRBV6-2/TRBV6-3
clone_size: -
cdr3_nt: TGTGCCAGCAGTTACTCACAGGGAGATGAGCAGTACTTC
cdr3_aa: CASSYSQGDEQYF

j_call: TRBJ2-1
d_call: TRBD2
cdr3_length: 15
v_call: TRBV18
clone_size: few
cdr3_nt: TGTGCCAGCTCACCGACTAGCGGGAACCACAATGAGCAGTTCTTC
cdr3_aa: CASSPTSGNHNEQFF

j_call: TRBJ2-3
d_call: TRBD2
cdr3_length: 18
v_call: TRBV6-6
clone_size: -
cdr3_nt: TGTGCCAGCACCTACCAGGCCGAGCGGGAGGGCCGACCAGATACGCAGTATTTT
cdr3_aa: CASTYQAEREGRPDTQYF

j_call: TRBJ2-2
d_call: TRBD2
cdr3_length: 16
v_call: TRBV7-6
clone_size: -
cdr3_nt: TGTGCCAGCAGCTTTGGCCTAGCGGGAAGGACCGGGGAGCTGTTTTTT
cdr3_aa: CASSFGLAGRTGELFF

j_call: TRBJ2-5
d_call: -
cdr3_length: 13
v_call: TRBV7-9
clone_size: few
cdr3_nt: TGTGCCAGCATCCAAGGTGGGAAGGAGACCCAGTACTTC
cdr3_aa: CASIQGGKETQYF

j_call: TRBJ1-2
d_call: -
cdr3_length: 21
v_call: TRBV5-6
clone_size: -
cdr3_nt: TGTGCCAGCAGCTCTATACTAACGGTAACTCCCGGGACAAAACGCAACTATGGCTACACCTTC
cdr3_aa: CASSSILTVTPGTKRNYGYTF

j_call: TRBJ2-1
d_call: -
cdr3_length: 14
v_call: TRBV28
clone_size: -
cdr3_nt: TGTGCCAGCAGTCCGGCGACCTTTTACAATGAGCAGTTCTTC
cdr3_aa: CASSPATFYNEQFF

j_call: TRBJ2-2
d_call: -
cdr3_length: 13
v_call: TRBV4-1
clone_size: -
cdr3_nt: TGCGCCAGCAGCAGACCCGGAGGGCGGGAGCTGTTTTTT
cdr3_aa: CASSRPGGRELFF

j_call: TRBJ2-1
d_call: -
cdr3_length: 15
v_call: TRBV5-5
clone_size: few
cdr3_nt: TGTGCCAGCAGCTTGGGTAGCGGTGTAGGCAATGAGCAGTTCTTC
cdr3_aa: CASSLGSGVGNEQFF

j_call: TRBJ2-2
d_call: -
cdr3_length: 13
v_call: TRBV25-1
clone_size: many
cdr3_nt: TGTGCCAGCAGTGAACAGGGTCCCGGGGAGCTGTTTTTT
cdr3_aa: CASSEQGPGELFF

j_call: TRBJ2-2
d_call: -
cdr3_length: 17
v_call: TRBV6-2/TRBV6-3
clone_size: -
cdr3_nt: TGTGCCAGCAGTCAATCCCCAGGGGGGGGGTTGATCGGGGAGCTGTTTTTT
cdr3_aa: CASSQSPGGGLIGELFF

j_call: TRBJ1-4
d_call: -
cdr3_length: 14
v_call: TRBV27
clone_size: -
cdr3_nt: TGTGCCAGCAGTTTTATAGGGGTTCATGAAAAACTGTTTTTT
cdr3_aa: CASSFIGVHEKLFF

j_call: TRBJ1-2
d_call: -
cdr3_length: 13
v_call: TRBV7-4
clone_size: few
cdr3_nt: TGTGCCAGCAGCCGTGGGGAGACTTATGGCTACACCTTC
cdr3_aa: CASSRGETYGYTF

j_call: TRBJ1-6
d_call: -
cdr3_length: 18
v_call: TRBV6-5
clone_size: -
cdr3_nt: TGTGCCAGCACCCCAAGTGGGGGGGCCCTGCTCGATAATTCACCCCTCCACTTT
cdr3_aa: CASTPSGGALLDNSPLHF

j_call: TRBJ1-1
d_call: TRBD1
cdr3_length: 16
v_call: TRBV9
clone_size: -
cdr3_nt: TGTGCCAGCACTAAGGGGACAGGCGTGATACACACTGAAGCTTTCTTT
cdr3_aa: CASTKGTGVIHTEAFF

j_call: TRBJ1-1
d_call: -
cdr3_length: 14
v_call: TRBV7-9
clone_size: few
cdr3_nt: TGTGCCAGCAGCTCCCGCGCGGATTCGTCTGGAGCTTTCTTT
cdr3_aa: CASSSRADSSGAFF

j_call: TRBJ1-5
d_call: -
cdr3_length: 12
v_call: TRBV12-3/TRBV12-4
clone_size: -
cdr3_nt: TGTGCCAGTGCCCAGGGTTATCAGCCCCAGCATTTT
cdr3_aa: CASAQGYQPQHF

j_call: TRBJ2-3
d_call: -
cdr3_length: 16
v_call: TRBV7-6
clone_size: -
cdr3_nt: TGTGCCAGCAGCTTAAACTATGTGGGGAGCACAGATACGCAGTATTTT
cdr3_aa: CASSLNYVGSTDTQYF

j_call: TRBJ2-5
d_call: -
cdr3_length: 14
v_call: TRBV6-6
clone_size: -
cdr3_nt: TGTGCCAGCAGTTATAATACGTTCCAAGAGACCCAGTACTTC
cdr3_aa: CASSYNTFQETQYF

j_call: TRBJ2-1
d_call: -
cdr3_length: 17
v_call: TRBV7-9
clone_size: few
cdr3_nt: TGTGCCAGCAGCCCCGGGGGGCTAGCGGACTCCTACAATGAGCAGTTCTTC
cdr3_aa: CASSPGGLADSYNEQFF

j_call: TRBJ1-4
d_call: TRBD1
cdr3_length: 15
v_call: TRBV5-6
clone_size: -
cdr3_nt: TGTGCCAGCAGCTGGACAGGTACAACTAATGAAAAACTGTTTTTT
cdr3_aa: CASSWTGTTNEKLFF

j_call: TRBJ1-1
d_call: TRBD1
cdr3_length: 17
v_call: TRBV25-1
clone_size: -
cdr3_nt: TGTGCCAGCAACGAACACAGGGGGCGCCGGAGAGACACTGAAGCTTTCTTT
cdr3_aa: CASNEHRGRRRDTEAFF

j_call: TRBJ1-5
d_call: -
cdr3_length: 13
v_call: TRBV12-3/TRBV12-4
clone_size: few
cdr3_nt: TGTGCCAGCAGTTTAGGAGAGGTTCAGCCCCAGCATTTT
cdr3_aa: CASSLGEVQPQHF

j_call: TRBJ2-1
d_call: TRBD2
cdr3_length: 15
v_call: TRBV7-2
clone_size: many
cdr3_nt: TGTGCCAGCAGTTTGACTAGCGGGAATAACAATGAGCAGTTCTTC
cdr3_aa: CASSLTSGNNNEQFF

j_call: TRBJ2-1
d_call: -
cdr3_length: 13
v_call: TRBV7-2
clone_size: few
cdr3_nt: TGTGCCAGCAGCTTAAACAGGGTCCATGAGCAGTTCTTC
cdr3_aa: CASSLNRVHEQFF

j_call: TRBJ1-4
d_call: -
cdr3_length: 14
v_call: TRBV5-4
clone_size: -
cdr3_nt: TGTGCCAGCAGCTTGGTCGGGACAACCGAAAAACTGTTTTTT
cdr3_aa: CASSLVGTTEKLFF

j_call: TRBJ2-3
d_call: -
cdr3_length: 16
v_call: TRBV11-2
clone_size: -
cdr3_nt: TGTGCCAGCAGCTTAAGGCAGGGGAGGTGGGCAGATACGCAGTATTTT
cdr3_aa: CASSLRQGRWADTQYF

j_call: TRBJ1-1
d_call: -
cdr3_length: 15
v_call: TRBV7-9
clone_size: few
cdr3_nt: TGTGCCAGCAGCAGACGTGGGACGGAGAACACTGAAGCTTTCTTT
cdr3_aa: CASSRRGTENTEAFF

j_call: TRBJ2-5
d_call: -
cdr3_length: 15
v_call: TRBV7-6
clone_size: -
cdr3_nt: TGTGCCAGCAGCTTATCTCCGGCGGCTGGCGAGACCCAGTACTTC
cdr3_aa: CASSLSPAAGETQYF

j_call: TRBJ1-3
d_call: TRBD1
cdr3_length: 16
v_call: TRBV20-1
clone_size: once
cdr3_nt: TGCAGTGCTAGAGTCCCCGGACACCCGACAGGGGACACCATATATTTT
cdr3_aa: CSARVPGHPTGDTIYF

j_call: TRBJ2-3
d_call: -
cdr3_length: 18
v_call: TRBV5-1
clone_size: -
cdr3_nt: TGCGCCAGCAGCCAAAACCCTACAGGGGGGGGATTCGCAGATACGCAGTATTTT
cdr3_aa: CASSQNPTGGGFADTQYF

j_call: TRBJ2-5
d_call: TRBD2
cdr3_length: 14
v_call: TRBV2
clone_size: -
cdr3_nt: TGTGCCAGCAGAATAGCGGGAGGTCAGGAGACCCAGTACTTC
cdr3_aa: CASRIAGGQETQYF

j_call: TRBJ2-3
d_call: -
cdr3_length: 18
v_call: TRBV6-5
clone_size: -
cdr3_nt: TGTGCCAGCAGTTACGAAGGCTTGAGGGATACTAGCACAGATACGCAGTATTTT
cdr3_aa: CASSYEGLRDTSTDTQYF

j_call: TRBJ2-7
d_call: -
cdr3_length: 12
v_call: TRBV7-2
clone_size: many
cdr3_nt: TGTGCCAGCGCTTCTAGCGTCAACGAGCAGTACTTC
cdr3_aa: CASASSVNEQYF

j_call: TRBJ2-3
d_call: -
cdr3_length: 14
v_call: TRBV7-2
clone_size: few
cdr3_nt: TGTGCCAGCAGCGTCCCGGGACGACCAGATACGCAGTATTTT
cdr3_aa: CASSVPGRPDTQYF

j_call: TRBJ1-3
d_call: -
cdr3_length: 11
v_call: TRBV19
clone_size: -
cdr3_nt: TGTGCCGGATCTTTCGGAAACACCATATATTTT
cdr3_aa: CAGSFGNTIYF

j_call: TRBJ2-2
d_call: -
cdr3_length: 13
v_call: TRBV2
clone_size: once
cdr3_nt: TGTGCCAGCAAACTCCTCGGCGGCGGGGAGCTGTTTTTT
cdr3_aa: CASKLLGGGELFF

j_call: TRBJ2-3
d_call: -
cdr3_length: 15
v_call: TRBV7-8
clone_size: -
cdr3_nt: TGTGCCAGCAGCTTAAGTTATGGCGGCACAGATACGCAGTATTTT
cdr3_aa: CASSLSYGGTDTQYF

j_call: TRBJ2-1
d_call: -
cdr3_length: 15
v_call: TRBV6-4
clone_size: few
cdr3_nt: TGTGCCAGCAGTGGACGGACACTTCCCTACAATGAGCAGTTCTTC
cdr3_aa: CASSGRTLPYNEQFF

j_call: TRBJ2-2
d_call: -
cdr3_length: 16
v_call: TRBV6-5
clone_size: few
cdr3_nt: TGTGCCAGCAGCCTTACAGCGATAGCGAACACCGGGGAGCTGTTTTTT
cdr3_aa: CASSLTAIANTGELFF

j_call: TRBJ2-3
d_call: -
cdr3_length: 15
v_call: TRBV7-2
clone_size: few
cdr3_nt: TGTGCCAGCAGCTTATTCCCGGGCGGCACAGATACGCAGTATTTT
cdr3_aa: CASSLFPGGTDTQYF

j_call: TRBJ1-5
d_call: TRBD1
cdr3_length: 16
v_call: TRBV7-2
clone_size: few
cdr3_nt: TGTGCCAGCAGCGCCTATGGGGGACAGATCAATCAGCCCCAGCATTTT
cdr3_aa: CASSAYGGQINQPQHF

j_call: TRBJ1-5
d_call: TRBD1
cdr3_length: 15
v_call: TRBV12-3/TRBV12-4
clone_size: -
cdr3_nt: TGTGCCAGCAGTTTCTGGGGGACAGGCCATCAGCCCCAGCATTTT
cdr3_aa: CASSFWGTGHQPQHF

j_call: TRBJ1-6
d_call: -
cdr3_length: 15
v_call: TRBV5-6
clone_size: few
cdr3_nt: TGTGCCAGCAGCCTGGGACCTTCGGGGAATTCACCCCTCCACTTT
cdr3_aa: CASSLGPSGNSPLHF

j_call: TRBJ1-5
d_call: -
cdr3_length: 14
v_call: TRBV12-3/TRBV12-4
clone_size: -
cdr3_nt: TGTGCCAGCAGTAGGGTTGGTAGCAATCAGCCCCAGCATTTT
cdr3_aa: CASSRVGSNQPQHF

j_call: TRBJ2-7
d_call: -
cdr3_length: 15
v_call: TRBV6-2/TRBV6-3
clone_size: -
cdr3_nt: TGTGCCAGCAGTTACTCGTACACTGGAAACGACGAGCAGTACTTC
cdr3_aa: CASSYSYTGNDEQYF

j_call: TRBJ2-2
d_call: TRBD2
cdr3_length: 18
v_call: TRBV18
clone_size: many
cdr3_nt: TGTGCCAGCTCACCTCCGGGACTAGCGGGCCCGAACACCGGGGAGCTGTTTTTT
cdr3_aa: CASSPPGLAGPNTGELFF

j_call: TRBJ1-6
d_call: -
cdr3_length: 16
v_call: TRBV4-1
clone_size: few
cdr3_nt: TGCGCCAGCAGCCAAGATAAGGGCTCTATGTATTCACCCCTCCACTTT
cdr3_aa: CASSQDKGSMYSPLHF

j_call: TRBJ2-7
d_call: TRBD2
cdr3_length: 18
v_call: TRBV7-3
clone_size: few
cdr3_nt: TGTGCCAGCAGCCTGGGACTAGCGGGAGGGCTATACGGCAACGAGCAGTACTTC
cdr3_aa: CASSLGLAGGLYGNEQYF

j_call: TRBJ1-5
d_call: TRBD1
cdr3_length: 15
v_call: TRBV6-2/TRBV6-3
clone_size: few
cdr3_nt: TGTGCCAGCAGTTACGTACAGGGGCGCAAGCAGCCCCAGCATTTT
cdr3_aa: CASSYVQGRKQPQHF

j_call: TRBJ2-6
d_call: -
cdr3_length: 15
v_call: TRBV12-3/TRBV12-4
clone_size: -
cdr3_nt: TGTGCCAGCACCCCAGGACACTCTGGGGCCAACGTCCTGACTTTC
cdr3_aa: CASTPGHSGANVLTF

j_call: TRBJ1-5
d_call: -
cdr3_length: 13
v_call: TRBV4-2
clone_size: -
cdr3_nt: TGTGCCAGCAGCCAAGATACGACAGTGCCCCAGCATTTT
cdr3_aa: CASSQDTTVPQHF

j_call: TRBJ1-6
d_call: TRBD1
cdr3_length: 12
v_call: TRBV3-1
clone_size: few
cdr3_nt: TGTGCCAGCAGGACAGGGAGTTCACCCCTCCACTTT
cdr3_aa: CASRTGSSPLHF